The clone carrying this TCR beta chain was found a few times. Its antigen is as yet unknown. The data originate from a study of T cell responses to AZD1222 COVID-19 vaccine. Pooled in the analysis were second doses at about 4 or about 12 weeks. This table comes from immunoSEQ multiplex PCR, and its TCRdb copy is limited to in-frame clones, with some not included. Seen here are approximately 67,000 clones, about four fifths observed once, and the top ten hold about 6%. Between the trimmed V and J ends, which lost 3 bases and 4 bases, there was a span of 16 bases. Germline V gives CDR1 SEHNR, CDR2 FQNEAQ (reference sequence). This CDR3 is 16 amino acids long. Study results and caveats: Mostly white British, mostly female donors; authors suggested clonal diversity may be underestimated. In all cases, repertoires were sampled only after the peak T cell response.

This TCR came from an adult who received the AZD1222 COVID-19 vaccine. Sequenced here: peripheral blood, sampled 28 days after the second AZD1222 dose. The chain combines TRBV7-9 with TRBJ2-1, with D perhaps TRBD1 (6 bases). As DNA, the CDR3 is TGTGCCAGCAGCTTGAGTCAAGGACAGTCTTACAATGAGCAGTTCTTC. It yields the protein CASSLSQGQSYNEQFF.